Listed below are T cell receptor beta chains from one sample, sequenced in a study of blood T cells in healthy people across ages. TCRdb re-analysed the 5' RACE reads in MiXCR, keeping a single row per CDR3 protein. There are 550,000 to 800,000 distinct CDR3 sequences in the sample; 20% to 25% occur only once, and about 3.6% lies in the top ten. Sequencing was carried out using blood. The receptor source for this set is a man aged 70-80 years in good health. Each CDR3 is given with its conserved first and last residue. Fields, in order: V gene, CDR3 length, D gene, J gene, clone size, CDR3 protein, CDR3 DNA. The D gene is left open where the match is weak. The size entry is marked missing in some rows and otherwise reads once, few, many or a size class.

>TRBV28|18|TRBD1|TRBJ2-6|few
CASSLISGQGTGANVLTF
TGTGCCAGCAGTTTAATCTCGGGACAGGGTACTGGGGCCAACGTCCTGACTTTC
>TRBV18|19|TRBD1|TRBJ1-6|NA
CASSTPFTTGGGNNSPLHF
TGTGCCAGCTCAACCCCCTTCACGACAGGGGGAGGGAATAATTCACCCCTCCACTTT
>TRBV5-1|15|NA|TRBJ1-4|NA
CASSYAGGTNEKLFF
TGCGCCAGCAGCTATGCGGGCGGAACTAATGAAAAACTGTTTTTT
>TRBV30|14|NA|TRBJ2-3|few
CAWLSGISTDTQYF
TGTGCCTGGCTTAGCGGAATTAGCACAGATACGCAGTATTTT
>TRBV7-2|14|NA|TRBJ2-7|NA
CASSLSPMSAEQYF
TGTGCCAGCAGCTTATCACCCATGTCCGCCGAGCAGTACTTC
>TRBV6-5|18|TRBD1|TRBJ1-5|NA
CASSSSKGQGKSNQPQHF
TGTGCCAGCAGTTCATCCAAGGGACAGGGAAAGAGCAATCAGCCCCAGCATTTT
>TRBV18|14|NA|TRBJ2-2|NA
CASSPPTDTGELFF
TGTGCCAGCTCACCACCGACAGACACCGGGGAGCTGTTTTTT
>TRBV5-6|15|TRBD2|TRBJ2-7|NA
CASSLDSTSSYEQYF
TGTGCCAGCAGCTTGGATTCGACTAGCAGCTACGAGCAGTACTTC
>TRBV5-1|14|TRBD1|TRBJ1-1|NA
CASRPTGGSTEAFF
TGCGCCAGCAGACCTACAGGGGGAAGCACTGAAGCTTTCTTT
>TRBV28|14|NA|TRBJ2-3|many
CASRMGGAQETQYF
TGTGCCAGCAGAATGGGGGGAGCTCAAGAGACCCAGTACTTT
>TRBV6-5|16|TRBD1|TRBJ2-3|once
CTSSSRRTGGTDTQYF
TGTACCAGCAGTTCACGAAGGACAGGGGGTACAGATACGCAGTATTTT
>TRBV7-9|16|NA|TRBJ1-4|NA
CASSSTIDRRNEKLFF
TGTGCCAGCAGCTCTACAATCGACAGGCGCAATGAAAAACTGTTTTTT
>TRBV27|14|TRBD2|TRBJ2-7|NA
CASSFGAGGDEQYF
TGTGCCAGCAGTTTCGGGGCGGGAGGGGACGAGCAGTACTTC
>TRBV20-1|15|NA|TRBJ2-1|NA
CSATSAGRVYNEQFF
TGCAGTGCTACTTCCGCGGGGCGGGTGTACAATGAGCAGTTCTTC
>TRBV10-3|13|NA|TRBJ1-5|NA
CAIKEGIGQPQHF
TGTGCCATCAAGGAAGGTATTGGGCAGCCCCAGCATTTT
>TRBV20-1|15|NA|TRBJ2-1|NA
CSARSGSSSYNEQFF
TGCAGTGCTAGGAGCGGATCGAGCTCCTACAATGAGCAGTTCTTC
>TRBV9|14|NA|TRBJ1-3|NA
CASSVDRSGNTIYF
TGTGCCAGCAGCGTAGACAGATCTGGAAACACCATATATTTT
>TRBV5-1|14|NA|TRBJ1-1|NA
CASSLLGGRTEAFF
TGCGCCAGCAGCTTGTTGGGGGGACGGACTGAAGCTTTCTTT
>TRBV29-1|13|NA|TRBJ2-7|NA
CSVTFGPPYEQYF
TGCAGCGTGACTTTTGGGCCGCCCTACGAGCAGTACTTC
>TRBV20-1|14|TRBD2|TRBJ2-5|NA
CSASQLAGVETQYF
TGCAGTGCTAGTCAGCTAGCGGGAGTCGAGACCCAGTACTTC
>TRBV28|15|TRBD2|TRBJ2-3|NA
CASRSGSLGTDTQYF
TGTGCCAGCAGGAGCGGGAGTTTAGGCACAGATACGCAGTATTTT
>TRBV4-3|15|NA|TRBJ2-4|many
CASSQRQVAKNIQYF
TGCGCCAGCAGCCAGAGACAGGTAGCCAAAAACATTCAGTACTTC
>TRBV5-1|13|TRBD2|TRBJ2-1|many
CASGTSGNDEQFF
TGCGCCAGCGGGACTAGCGGGAATGATGAGCAGTTCTTC
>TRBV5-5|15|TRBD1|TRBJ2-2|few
CASSLRTGETGELFF
TGTGCCAGCAGCTTGCGGACAGGGGAGACCGGGGAGCTGTTTTTT
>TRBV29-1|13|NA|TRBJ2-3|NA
CSVELGGTDTQYF
TGCAGCGTTGAATTGGGGGGCACAGATACGCAGTATTTT
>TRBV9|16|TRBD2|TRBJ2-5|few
CASSVGLAGGRETQYF
TGCGCCAGCAGCGTAGGACTAGCGGGAGGGCGCGAGACCCAGTACTTC
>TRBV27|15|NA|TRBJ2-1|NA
CASKAGPSSYNEQFF
TGTGCCAGCAAGGCCGGCCCTTCTTCCTACAATGAGCAGTTCTTC
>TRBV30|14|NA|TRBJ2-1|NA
CAWSIRRDIGEQFF
TGTGCCTGGAGTATCCGACGGGATATAGGTGAGCAGTTCTTC
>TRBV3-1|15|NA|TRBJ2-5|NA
CASSPRTPSGETQYF
TGTGCCAGCAGCCCGCGGACACCTAGTGGGGAGACCCAGTACTTC
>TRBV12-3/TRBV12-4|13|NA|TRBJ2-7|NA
CASRARDAYEQYF
TGTGCCAGCAGAGCCCGAGACGCCTACGAGCAGTACTTC
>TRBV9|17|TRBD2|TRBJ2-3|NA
CASSPSDIAGVTDTQYF
TGTGCCAGCAGCCCCTCAGATATAGCGGGCGTCACAGATACGCAGTATTTT
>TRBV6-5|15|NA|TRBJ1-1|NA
CASSPTQARNTEAFF
TGTGCCAGCAGCCCGACTCAGGCACGGAACACTGAAGCTTTCTTT
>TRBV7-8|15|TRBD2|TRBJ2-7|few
CASSPRGSGTYEQYF
TGTGCCAGCAGCCCCCGGGGTAGCGGGACTTACGAGCAGTACTTC
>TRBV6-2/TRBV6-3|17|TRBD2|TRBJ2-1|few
CASKLPSGSLSYNEQFF
TGTGCCAGCAAACTACCTAGCGGGAGTCTCTCCTACAATGAGCAGTTCTTC
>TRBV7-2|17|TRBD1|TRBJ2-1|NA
CASSSTWDRGIGSKQFF
TGTGCCAGCAGCTCTACCTGGGACAGGGGGATCGGATCTAAGCAGTTCTTC
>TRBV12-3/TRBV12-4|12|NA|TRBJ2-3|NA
CASSLVLNTQYF
TGTGCCAGCAGTTTGGTACTGAATACGCAGTATTTT
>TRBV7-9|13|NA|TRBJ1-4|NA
CASSLSPYQELFF
TGTGCCAGCAGCTTATCCCCCTATCAGGAACTGTTTTTT
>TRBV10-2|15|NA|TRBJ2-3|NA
CASSEGGTGTDTQYF
TGCGCCAGCAGTGAGGGTGGGACCGGCACAGATACGCAGTATTTT
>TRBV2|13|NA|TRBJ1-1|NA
CASSGREGTEAFF
TGTGCCAGCAGTGGTCGAGAGGGCACTGAAGCTTTCTTT
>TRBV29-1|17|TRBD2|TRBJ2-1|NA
CSVEDTVAGGTYNEQFF
TGCAGCGTTGAAGATACAGTAGCGGGAGGGACCTACAATGAGCAGTTCTTC
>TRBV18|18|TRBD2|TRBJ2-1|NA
CASSPRTSGSLRDNEQFF
TGTGCCAGCTCACCACGGACTAGCGGGAGCCTAAGGGACAATGAGCAGTTCTTC
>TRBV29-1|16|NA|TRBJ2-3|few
CSVEVLRDTSTDTQYF
TGCAGCGTTGAGGTTCTGAGGGATACTAGCACAGATACGCAGTATTTT